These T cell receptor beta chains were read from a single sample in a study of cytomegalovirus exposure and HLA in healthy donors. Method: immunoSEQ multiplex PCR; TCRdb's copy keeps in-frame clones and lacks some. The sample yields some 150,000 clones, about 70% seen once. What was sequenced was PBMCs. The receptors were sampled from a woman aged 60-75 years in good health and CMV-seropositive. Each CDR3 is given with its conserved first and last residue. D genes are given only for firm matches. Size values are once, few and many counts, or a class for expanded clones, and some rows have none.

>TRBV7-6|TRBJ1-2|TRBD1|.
CASSQTGIGYTF
TGTGCCAGCAGCCAGACAGGGATCGGCTACACCTTC
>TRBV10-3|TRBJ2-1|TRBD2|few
CAISAGTSGGRGGGEQFF
TGTGCCATCAGTGCCGGGACTAGCGGGGGGCGGGGAGGGGGTGAGCAGTTCTTC
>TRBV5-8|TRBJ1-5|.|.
CASSSRDYQPQHF
TGTGCCAGCAGCTCCCGAGATTATCAGCCCCAGCATTTT
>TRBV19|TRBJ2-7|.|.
CASSIVGGNAYEQYF
TGTGCCAGTAGTATAGTGGGCGGGAATGCCTACGAGCAGTACTTC
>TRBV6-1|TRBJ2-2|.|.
CASRETVTVRLFF
TGTGCCAGCAGGGAGACAGTCACTGTTCGGCTGTTTTTT
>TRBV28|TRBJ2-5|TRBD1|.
CASSLYDRGRETQYF
TGTGCCAGCAGTTTATACGACAGGGGGCGGGAGACCCAGTACTTC
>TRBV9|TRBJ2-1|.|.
CASSLGQSSYNEQFF
TGTGCCAGCAGCCTAGGACAGAGCTCCTACAATGAGCAGTTCTTC
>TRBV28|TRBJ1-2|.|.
CATSMSPNYGYTF
TGTGCCACCTCTATGAGCCCTAACTATGGCTACACCTTC
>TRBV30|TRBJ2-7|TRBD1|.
CAWSRDRAYEQYF
TGTGCCTGGAGTCGGGACAGGGCATACGAGCAGTACTTC
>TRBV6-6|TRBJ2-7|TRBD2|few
CASTSGTRGYEQYF
TGTGCCAGCACCTCCGGGACTAGAGGCTACGAGCAGTACTTC
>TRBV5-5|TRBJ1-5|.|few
CASSLTDNQPQHF
TGTGCCAGCAGCTTGACAGACAATCAGCCCCAGCATTTT